The 2 T cell receptor beta chains given below trace back to one sample, sequenced in a study of cytomegalovirus exposure and HLA in healthy donors. The assay was immunoSEQ multiplex PCR, and TCRdb's table has in-frame clones only and misses some. The sample yields 180,000 or so clones, about 79% seen once. The sequencing sample was made of PBMCs. These receptors came from a woman in her 30s in good health and CMV-seropositive.

CDR3 DNA: TGTGCCAGTAGCCGGGACAGCCTATCCTACAATGAGCAGTTCTTC. Amino acid sequence: CASSRDSLSYNEQFF. This chain connects TRBV19 to TRBJ2-1; TRBD1 agrees at 7 bases. The CDR3 runs to 15 residues. The V segment lost 6 bases and the J segment 1 base; nucleotides outside the gene matches: 6. Germline CDR1 reads LNHDA; CDR2 reads SQIVND (reference sequence).

The rearrangement joins TRBV28 to TRBJ2-3; 8 bases are shared with TRBD2. This CDR3 has 14 residues. CDR1 MDHEN and CDR2 SYDVKM come from the germline V gene. The ends lost 7 bases at V and 5 bases at J; junction bases unmatched: 8. CDR3 loop: CASKSGSDVDTQYF. The DNA for the CDR3 is TGTGCCAGCAAAAGCGGGAGTGATGTAGATACGCAGTATTTT.